The entry below gives a single TCR beta chain sequence along with its context. Its antigen remains unidentified. Using immunoSEQ multiplex PCR, the repertoire was profiled, and TCRdb retains in-frame clones only, with some absent. In the table there are tens of thousands of clones, roughly 84% of which are singletons. This entry comes from a study of OX40 agonist ivuxolimab in advanced cancers. The overall study: In this cohort, patients received ivuxolimab, an agonistic anti-OX40 (CD134) antibody.

The study, taken as a whole, reports: Compared with CD4+, CD8+ T cells on average had more expanded clones.

The sequenced sample was CD4+ or CD8+ T cells sorted from blood, obtained in a trial of the OX40 agonist ivuxolimab. The TCR originated in an adult with an advanced solid tumor such as melanoma, head and neck, liver or kidney cancer.

The chain's CDR3 is CASSPRGGPNTIYF. As DNA, the CDR3 is TGTGCCAGCAGCCCCCGGGGGGGACCAAACACCATATATTTT. This chain joins TRBV13 and TRBJ1-3, with D perhaps TRBD1 (5 bases). The V gene's germline CDR1 is PRHDT and CDR2 FYEKMQ (reference sequence). Trimming shortened V by 5 bases and J by 6 bases, and 14 bases separated the two germline ends. The CDR3 covers 14 residues.